The 7 T cell receptor beta chains given below trace back to one sample, sequenced in a study of blood T cell repertoires in COVID-19. Generated by immunoSEQ multiplex PCR, the TCRdb table keeps only in-frame clones and is missing some. The table lists about 140,000 clones, 65% to 80% of them singletons. Sequenced material: peripheral blood. The receptors stem from a man between 60 and 70 years old with acute or convalescent COVID-19.

The chain recombines TRBV2 with TRBJ1-2, with 9 bases matching TRBD1. The length of the CDR3 is 14 residues. Germline V CDR1 and CDR2: SNHLY, FYNNEI. Trimming removed 5 bases from V and 4 bases from J; junction bases left unmatched: 5. The CDR3 nucleotides are TGTGCCAGCAGTAGACAGGGGGGTTTCTATGGCTACACCTTC. Residues: CASSRQGGFYGYTF.

This clone occurred once. The chain employs TRBV6-6 and TRBJ1-6; no clear D. The CDR3 covers 13 residues. Germline lookup yields CDR1 MNHNY and CDR2 SVGAGI (reference sequence). CDR3 amino acids: CASTLSEGSPLHF. Here the CDR3 DNA reads TGTGCTTCCACCCTATCGGAGGGTTCACCCCTCCACTTT.

V usage is TRBV13 and J usage is TRBJ2-1; 7 bases are a match to TRBD2. This CDR3 is 13 amino acids long. CDR1 is PRHDT and CDR2 is FYEKMQ in the germline V gene (reference sequence). Trimming removed 5 bases from V and 6 bases from J; junction bases left unmatched: 4. In DNA, the CDR3 is TGTGCCAGCAGCCCGGGACTAACCAATGAGCAGTTCTTC. It specifies CASSPGLTNEQFF.

V and J are TRBV11-3 and TRBJ2-2, with 10 bases aligning to TRBD2. The CDR3 is 15 residues long. V lost 1 base, J lost 4 bases, and 0 bases stayed unmatched. CDR1 is SGHNT and CDR2 is YENEEA in the germline V gene. The chain's CDR3 is CASSLGLAGTGELFF. The CDR3 DNA follows: TGTGCCAGCAGCTTAGGACTAGCGGGCACCGGGGAGCTGTTTTTT.

The V gene is TRBV4-1, the J gene TRBJ1-1; the match to TRBD1 covers 9 bases. This CDR3 contains 15 residues. Trimming cost V 2 bases and J 0 bases; bases outside gene matches: 1. From germline, CDR1 is MGHRA and CDR2 YSYEKL. CDR3 DNA: TGCGCCAGCAGCCAAACAGGGGGCTTGAACACTGAAGCTTTCTTT. Its translation is CASSQTGGLNTEAFF.

The CDR3 loop reads CASSSGFGTSGYNEQFF. For the CDR3, the DNA is TGCGCCAGCAGCTCTGGTTTCGGGACTAGCGGGTACAATGAGCAGTTCTTC. The chain carries TRBV5-1 and TRBJ2-1, with 12 bases matching TRBD2. Trimming removed 3 bases from V and 4 bases from J; junction bases left unmatched: 8. The CDR3 is made up of 17 amino acids. The germline V gene encodes CDR1 SGHRS and CDR2 YFSETQ.

The V and J genes are TRBV19 and TRBJ2-1; 10 bases line up with TRBD2. The germline V gene has CDR1 LNHDA and CDR2 SQIVND (reference sequence). The CDR3 spans 14 residues. The V segment lost 8 bases and the J segment 4 bases; nucleotides outside the gene matches: 5. DNA for the CDR3: TGTGCCAGTCGAAAGCGGGAGGGGTACAATGAGCAGTTCTTC. Translated: CASRKREGYNEQFF.